This T cell receptor beta chain was retrieved from a study of blood T cell repertoires in COVID-19. The germline CDR1 and CDR2 sequences are MRHNA and SNTAGT. Trimming removed 6 bases at V and 0 bases at J, with 11 bases between. The CDR3 has 15 amino acids. Profiled with immunoSEQ multiplex PCR; TCRdb holds only in-frame clones, not every one. The data contain 150,000 or so clones, approximately 83% of them singletons. The receptor's source is a woman in her fifties or sixties with acute or convalescent COVID-19. The chain uses TRBV6-4 and TRBJ2-2, with a tentative D call TRBD2 (5 bases). Source material: peripheral blood. CDR3 bases: TGTGCCAGCAGAGAAGCGGCGGCGAACACCGGGGAGCTGTTTTTT. Its translation is CASREAAANTGELFF.